What follows is one T cell receptor beta chain and its context. The data originate from a study of T cells in Graves' hyperthyroidism and ophthalmopathy. CDR1 is ENHRY and CDR2 is SYGVKD in the germline V gene. Trimming shortened V by 11 bases and J by 2 bases, and 13 bases separated the two germline ends. The CDR3 runs to 14 residues. From RNA transcripts, TCR beta CDR3 regions were amplified. First-round RT-PCR of the TCR CDR3 relied on the HTBI primer set. Each CDR3 protein gets one entry after TCRdb re-called the multiplex PCR reads with MiXCR. The sample has hundreds of thousands of distinct CDR3 sequences, roughly a third seen once.

Sequencing was done on a sample of blood. This TCR derives from a woman in her forties with Graves' hyperthyroidism. The rearrangement links TRBV10-3 to TRBJ2-6; D may be TRBD1 (7 bases). Here the CDR3 DNA reads TGTGCCGGAGGGGGCGCCGCTGGGGCCAACGTCCTGACTTTC. It translates to CAGGGAAGANVLTF.